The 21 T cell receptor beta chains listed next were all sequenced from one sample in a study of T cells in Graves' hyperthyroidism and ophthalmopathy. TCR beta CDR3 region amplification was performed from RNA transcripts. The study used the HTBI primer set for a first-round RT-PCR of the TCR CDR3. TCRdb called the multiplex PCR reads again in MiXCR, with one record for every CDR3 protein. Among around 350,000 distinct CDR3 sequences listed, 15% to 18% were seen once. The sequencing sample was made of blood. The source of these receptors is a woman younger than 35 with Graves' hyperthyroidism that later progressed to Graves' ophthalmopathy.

The CDR3 sequence is CASSLRTSGRAEETQYF. The CDR3 DNA follows: TGCGCCAGCAGCCTGAGGACTAGCGGGAGGGCCGAAGAGACCCAGTACTTC. The J gene is TRBJ2-5, the V gene TRBV5-1; the match to TRBD2 covers 15 bases. V gave up 4 bases and J gave up 3 bases; unmatched junction bases: 7. The CDR3 has 17 amino acids. From germline, CDR1 is SGHRS and CDR2 YFSETQ.

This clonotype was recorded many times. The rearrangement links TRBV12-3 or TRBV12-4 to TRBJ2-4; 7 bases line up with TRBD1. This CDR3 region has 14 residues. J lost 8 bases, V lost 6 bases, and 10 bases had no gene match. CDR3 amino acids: CASSNTGVTDIQYF. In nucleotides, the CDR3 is TGTGCCAGCAGCAATACAGGGGTTACGGACATTCAGTACTTC.

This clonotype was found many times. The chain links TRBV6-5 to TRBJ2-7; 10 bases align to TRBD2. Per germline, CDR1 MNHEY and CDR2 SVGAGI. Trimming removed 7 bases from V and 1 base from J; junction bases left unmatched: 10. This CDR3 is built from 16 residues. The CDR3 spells CASITLAGDSSYEQYF. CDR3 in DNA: TGTGCCAGCATTACCCTAGCGGGAGACAGTTCCTACGAGCAGTACTTC.

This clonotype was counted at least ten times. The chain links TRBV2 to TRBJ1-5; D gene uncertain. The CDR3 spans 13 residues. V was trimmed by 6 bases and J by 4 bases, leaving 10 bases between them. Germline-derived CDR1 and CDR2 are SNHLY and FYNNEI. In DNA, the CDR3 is TGTGCCAGCAGGGGGATTCCTAATCAGCCCCAGCATTTT. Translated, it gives CASRGIPNQPQHF.

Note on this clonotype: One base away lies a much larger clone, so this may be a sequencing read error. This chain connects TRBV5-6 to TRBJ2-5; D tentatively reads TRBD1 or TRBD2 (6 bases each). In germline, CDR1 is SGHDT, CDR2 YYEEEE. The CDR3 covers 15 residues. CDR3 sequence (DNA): TGTGCCTGCAGCGCCGGAGGGGGGCGTTCGGAGACCCAGTACTTC. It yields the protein CACSAGGGRSETQYF.

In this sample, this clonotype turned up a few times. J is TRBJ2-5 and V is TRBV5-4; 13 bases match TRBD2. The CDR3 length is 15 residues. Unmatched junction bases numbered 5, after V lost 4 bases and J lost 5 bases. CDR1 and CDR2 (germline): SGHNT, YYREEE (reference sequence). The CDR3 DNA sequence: TGTGCCAGCAGCGTCGGACTAGCGGGAGATGAGACCCAGTACTTC. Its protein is CASSVGLAGDETQYF.

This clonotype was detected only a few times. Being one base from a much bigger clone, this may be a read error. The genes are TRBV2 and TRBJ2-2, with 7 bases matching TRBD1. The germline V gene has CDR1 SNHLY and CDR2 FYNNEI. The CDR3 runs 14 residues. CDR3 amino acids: CARRRDSNTGELFF. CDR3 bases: TGTGCCCGCAGAAGGGACAGTAACACCGGGGAGCTGTTTTTT.

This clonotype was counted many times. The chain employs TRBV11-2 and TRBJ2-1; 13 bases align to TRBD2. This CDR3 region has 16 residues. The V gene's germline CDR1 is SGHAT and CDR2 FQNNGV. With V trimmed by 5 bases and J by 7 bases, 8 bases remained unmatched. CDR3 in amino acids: CASSTLAGGLRNEQFF. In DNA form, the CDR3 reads TGTGCCAGCAGCACACTAGCGGGAGGGTTACGAAATGAGCAGTTCTTC.

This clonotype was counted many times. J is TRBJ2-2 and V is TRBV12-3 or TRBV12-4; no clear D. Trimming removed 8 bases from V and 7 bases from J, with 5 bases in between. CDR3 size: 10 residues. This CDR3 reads CASRDGELFF. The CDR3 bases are TGTGCCAGCCGAGACGGGGAGCTGTTTTTT.

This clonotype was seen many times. CDR3 nucleotides: TGTGCCAGCAGCGGGAGAGTCCACAATGAGCAGTTCTTC. Translating it yields CASSGRVHNEQFF. The V call is TRBV27, the J call TRBJ2-1; D is possibly TRBD2 (6 bases). CDR1 and CDR2 (germline): MNHEY, SMNVEV (reference sequence). CDR3 length: 13 amino acids. V was trimmed by 6 bases and J by 5 bases, leaving 11 bases between them.

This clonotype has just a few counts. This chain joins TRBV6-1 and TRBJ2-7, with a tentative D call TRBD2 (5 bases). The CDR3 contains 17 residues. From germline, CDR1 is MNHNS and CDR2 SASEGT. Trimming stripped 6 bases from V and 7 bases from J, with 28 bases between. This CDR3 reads CASSLYGLNSDWEEQYF. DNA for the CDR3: TGTGCCAGCAGCCTCTATGGACTCAACTCGGATTGGGAGGAGCAGTACTTC.

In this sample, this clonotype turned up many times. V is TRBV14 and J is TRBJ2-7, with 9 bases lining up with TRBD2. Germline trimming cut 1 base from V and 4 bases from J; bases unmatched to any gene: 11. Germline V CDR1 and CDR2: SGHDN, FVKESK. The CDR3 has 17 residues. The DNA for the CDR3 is TGTGCCAGCAGCCAAGTAGCGGGAGCCTCGCCAGTTTACGAGCAGTACTTC. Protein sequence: CASSQVAGASPVYEQYF.

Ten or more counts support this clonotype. The CDR3 is CGTQTLLGYTF. For the CDR3, the DNA is TGTGGAACCCAAACCTTACTTGGCTACACCTTC. The V call is TRBV28, the J call TRBJ1-2; unclear D gene. From germline, CDR1 is MDHEN and CDR2 SYDVKM. This CDR3 spans 11 amino acids.

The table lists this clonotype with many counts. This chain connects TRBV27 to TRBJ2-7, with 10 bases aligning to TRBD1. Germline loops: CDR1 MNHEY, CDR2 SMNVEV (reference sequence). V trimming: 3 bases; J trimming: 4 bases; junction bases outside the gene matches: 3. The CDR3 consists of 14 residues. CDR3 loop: CASSFRDRGYEQYF. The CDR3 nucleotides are TGTGCCAGCAGTTTCCGGGACAGGGGATACGAGCAGTACTTC.

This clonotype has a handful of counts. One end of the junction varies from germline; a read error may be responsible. The CDR3 reads CTSSHDTSGRFSYEQYF. The CDR3, as DNA: TGCACCAGCAGCCACGACACTAGCGGGAGGTTTTCCTACGAGCAGTACTTC. This chain uses TRBV10-2 with TRBJ2-7; 12 bases fit TRBD2. The CDR3 sequence is 17 residues long. Looked up from germline, CDR1 is WSHSY and CDR2 is SAAADI.

The CDR3 region has the DNA TGTGCCAGCAGCGGAACCCGCACAGATACGCAGTATTTT. Amino acid sequence: CASSGTRTDTQYF. The chain carries TRBV6-2 or TRBV6-3 and TRBJ2-3; the D is unclear. Germline V gene data show CDR1 as MNHEY and CDR2 as SVGEGT. CDR3 length: 13 amino acids. V lost 6 bases and J 1 base, leaving 8 bases between the germline ends.

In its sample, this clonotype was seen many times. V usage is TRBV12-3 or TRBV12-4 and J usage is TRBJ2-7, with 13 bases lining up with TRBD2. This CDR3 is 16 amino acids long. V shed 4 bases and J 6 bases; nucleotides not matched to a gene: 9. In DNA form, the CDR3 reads TGTGCCAGCAGTTCACTCATACTAGCGGGAGGGCTCGAGCAGTACTTC. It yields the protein CASSSLILAGGLEQYF.

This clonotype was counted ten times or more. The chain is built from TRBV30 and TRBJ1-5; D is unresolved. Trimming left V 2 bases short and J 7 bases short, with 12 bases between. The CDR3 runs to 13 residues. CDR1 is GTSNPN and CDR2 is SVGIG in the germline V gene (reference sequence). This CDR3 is CAWSSSSGQPQHF. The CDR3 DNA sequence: TGTGCCTGGAGTAGCAGTTCGGGGCAGCCCCAGCATTTT.

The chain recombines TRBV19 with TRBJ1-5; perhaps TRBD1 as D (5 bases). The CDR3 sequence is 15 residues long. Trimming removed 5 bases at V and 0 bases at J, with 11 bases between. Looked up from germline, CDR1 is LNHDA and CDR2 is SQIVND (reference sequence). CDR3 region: CASSSGPYSNQPQHF. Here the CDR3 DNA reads TGTGCCAGTAGTTCGGGGCCTTATAGCAATCAGCCCCAGCATTTT.

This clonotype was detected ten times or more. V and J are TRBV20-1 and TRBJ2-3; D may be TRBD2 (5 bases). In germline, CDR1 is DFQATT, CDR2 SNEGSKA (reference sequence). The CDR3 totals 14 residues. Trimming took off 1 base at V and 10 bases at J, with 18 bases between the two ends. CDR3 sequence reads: CSARGVGLVYSQYF. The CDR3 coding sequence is TGCAGTGCTAGAGGTGTCGGACTTGTCTATTCGCAGTATTTT.

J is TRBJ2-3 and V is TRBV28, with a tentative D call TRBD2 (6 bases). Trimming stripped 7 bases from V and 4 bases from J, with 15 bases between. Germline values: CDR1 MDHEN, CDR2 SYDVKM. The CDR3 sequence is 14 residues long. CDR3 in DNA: TGTGCCAGCAATCGAGGGCCGGGGGCAGATACGCAGTATTTT. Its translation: CASNRGPGADTQYF.